This entry lists 32 T cell receptor beta chains sequenced from one sample in a study of T cells in Graves' hyperthyroidism and ophthalmopathy. The source material, RNA transcripts, was used to amplify TCR beta CDR3 regions. The TCR CDR3 was amplified in a first-round RT-PCR using the HTBI primer set. One entry per CDR3 protein, called by TCRdb with MiXCR from the multiplex PCR reads. The data contain about 370,000 distinct CDR3 sequences, around 15% of them singletons. The sample was blood. The origin of the receptors is a woman aged 55-75 years with Graves' ophthalmopathy.

This clonotype was observed a handful of times. The chain uses TRBV18 and TRBJ2-7; D tentatively reads TRBD1 or TRBD2 (5 bases each). The CDR3 sequence is 15 residues long. The germline V gene has CDR1 KGHSH and CDR2 LQKENI. V was trimmed by 2 bases and J by 0 bases, leaving 11 bases between them. This chain's CDR3 is CASSPVRDGSYEQYF. The CDR3 region has the DNA TGTGCCAGCTCACCAGTCCGGGACGGCTCCTACGAGCAGTACTTC.

A few counts support this clonotype. The V and J genes are TRBV2 and TRBJ2-3; D unclear. CDR1 and CDR2 (germline): SNHLY, FYNNEI. Between the trimmed V and J ends, which lost 5 bases and 0 bases, there was a span of 15 bases. This CDR3 spans 16 amino acids. CDR3 DNA sequence: TGTGCCAGCAGTTATGCGCCCCTCCCAAGCACAGATACGCAGTATTTT. It yields the protein CASSYAPLPSTDTQYF.

The V gene is TRBV5-1, the J gene TRBJ1-5, with D unresolved. The CDR3 is made up of 16 amino acids. Per germline, CDR1 SGHRS and CDR2 YFSETQ. V lost 2 bases and J 0 bases, leaving 12 bases between the germline ends. The CDR3 loop reads CASSFLVSDSNQPQHF. The CDR3 region has the DNA TGCGCCAGCAGCTTTTTAGTGAGTGATAGCAATCAGCCCCAGCATTTT.

This clonotype was observed at least ten times. The genes are TRBV6-5 and TRBJ2-7; D not certain. Germline-derived CDR1 and CDR2 are MNHEY and SVGAGI. Trimming took 1 base from V and 2 from J, leaving 3 bases between them. The CDR3 has 12 amino acids. CDR3 sequence (DNA): TGTGCCAGCAGTTACTTGGCCTACGAGCAGTACTTC. Its translation: CASSYLAYEQYF.

This rearrangement joins TRBV19 to TRBJ2-1; D call uncertain. CDR1 is LNHDA and CDR2 is SQIVND in the germline V gene (reference sequence). The V and J ends lost 0 bases and 7 bases respectively, with 7 bases between them. This CDR3 contains 13 residues. The CDR3 coding sequence is TGTGCCAGTAGTATAGAGTATGGTAATGAGCAGTTCTTC. This encodes CASSIEYGNEQFF.

This clonotype was picked up one time. A much larger clone differs from this one at a single base, so this may be a read error. The gene calls are TRBV11-1 and TRBJ2-1; D not resolved. Trimming left V 8 bases short and J 0 bases short, with 8 bases between. Per germline, CDR1 SGHAT and CDR2 FQDESV (reference sequence). The CDR3 is made up of 13 amino acids. CDR3 DNA sequence: TGTGCCAGCGGTCGCCTCTCCTACAATGAGCAGTTCTTC. It translates to CASGRLSYNEQFF.

This clonotype occurred a few times. The chain uses TRBV13 and TRBJ2-2; no clear D gene. This CDR3 region has 17 residues. The ends were cut back, 5 bases at V and 6 bases at J, with 22 bases in the middle. CDR1 and CDR2 from the germline V gene are PRHDT and FYEKMQ (reference sequence). CDR3: CASSPRRDQSAAGELFF. CDR3 sequence (DNA): TGTGCCAGCAGCCCCAGAAGAGACCAGTCAGCTGCCGGGGAGCTGTTTTTT.

This clonotype was seen at least ten times. V and J are TRBV20-1 and TRBJ1-3; D gene unclear. Deletions cut 0 bases from V and 4 bases from J, with 10 bases between. Germline CDR1 DFQATT, CDR2 SNEGSKA (reference sequence). The CDR3 is made up of 14 amino acids. The CDR3 DNA reads TGCAGTGCTAGAGATGCCCAACAAGGAAACACCATATATTTT. Amino acid sequence: CSARDAQQGNTIYF.

This clonotype was seen repeatedly, ten times or more. The genes are TRBV12-3 or TRBV12-4 and TRBJ2-1, with D tentatively TRBD2 (5 bases). The CDR3 extends over 14 amino acids. V lost 8 bases and J lost 8, with 19 bases in between. In nucleotides, the CDR3 is TGTGCCAGCCGGCGGGCAGCCCTCGTAGATGAGCAGTTCTTC. This sequence encodes CASRRAALVDEQFF.

This clonotype was observed many times. The chain combines TRBV24-1 with TRBJ1-2; TRBD1 aligns across 10 bases. CDR1 KGHDR and CDR2 SFDVKD come from the germline V gene. J lost 4 bases, V lost 3 bases, and 4 bases had no gene match. The CDR3 is 15 residues long. In nucleotides, the CDR3 is TGTGCCACCAGTGATCCCGGGACAGGGGTCTATGGCTACACCTTC. As protein: CATSDPGTGVYGYTF.

A few counts support this clonotype. DNA of the CDR3: TGTGCCAGTAGTATAGCGGGAGGGCGCACAGATACGCAGTATTTT. This translates into CASSIAGGRTDTQYF. This chain uses TRBV19 with TRBJ2-3, with TRBD2 matching over 8 bases. This CDR3 is 15 amino acids long. The ends lost 1 base at V and 1 base at J; junction bases unmatched: 1. CDR1 and CDR2 from the germline V gene are LNHDA and SQIVND (reference sequence).

The CDR3 DNA reads TGTGCCAGCAGTTACAATCCGGGGAACACTGAAGCTTTCTTT. Its protein product is CASSYNPGNTEAFF. This chain joins TRBV6-5 and TRBJ1-1, with unresolved D. Trimming took 2 bases from V and 1 from J, leaving 8 bases between them. Germline-derived CDR1 and CDR2 are MNHEY and SVGAGI. The CDR3 consists of 14 residues.

Ten or more counts support this clonotype. V is TRBV5-4 and J is TRBJ2-1, with D possibly TRBD1 on 6 matching bases. CDR1 is SGHNT, CDR2 YYREEE, per germline (reference sequence). The ends were cut back, 3 bases at V and 1 base at J, with 14 bases in the middle. The CDR3 sequence is 16 residues long. The CDR3 nucleotides are TGTGCCAGCAGCTGGGGGAAAGGGGGATCCTACAATGAGCAGTTCTTC. This gives the protein CASSWGKGGSYNEQFF. Looking up the rest from reference TRBV5-4 and TRBJ2-1 gives the full variable domain: ETGVTQSPTHLIKTRGQQVTLRCSSQSGHNTVSWYQQALGQGPQFIFQYYREEENGRGNFPPRFSGLQFPNYSSELNVNALELDDSALYLCASSWGKGGSYNEQFFGPGTRLTVL.

This clonotype was counted many times. The chain recombines TRBV27 with TRBJ1-2; 8 bases are a match to TRBD1. The CDR3 spans 13 residues. J was trimmed by 8 bases and V by 3 bases; bases with no gene match: 5. Per germline, CDR1 MNHEY and CDR2 SMNVEV (reference sequence). CDR3 nucleotides: TGTGCCAGCAGTTTTCAGGGGGCGCAAGGCTACACCTTC. This sequence encodes CASSFQGAQGYTF.

In this sample, this clonotype turned up many times. The gene calls are TRBV20-1 and TRBJ2-2, with D possibly TRBD1 on 6 matching bases. Germline loops: CDR1 DFQATT, CDR2 SNEGSKA (reference sequence). The germline V and J ends were trimmed by 3 bases and 5 bases, with 19 bases remaining between them. The length of the CDR3 is 16 residues. CDR3 region: CSASLPQGKRTGELFF. The CDR3 coding sequence is TGCAGTGCTAGTCTCCCGCAGGGGAAAAGAACCGGGGAGCTGTTTTTT.

This clonotype appeared many times. V gene TRBV18 combines with J gene TRBJ1-4, with D unclear. The CDR3 runs 15 residues. Germline V gene data show CDR1 as KGHSH and CDR2 as LQKENI. Deletions cut 3 bases from V and 4 bases from J, with 12 bases between. CDR3 sequence: CASSPPGNNNEKLFF. CDR3 in DNA: TGTGCCAGCTCACCGCCCGGGAATAATAATGAAAAACTGTTTTTT.

V usage is TRBV28 and J usage is TRBJ1-4; no reliable D call. V was clipped by 6 bases and J by 4 bases, with 12 bases between them. CDR3 length: 14 residues. Per germline, CDR1 MDHEN and CDR2 SYDVKM. The CDR3 DNA reads as TGTGCCAGCAGAACCCCCGGGCTTAATGAAAAACTGTTTTTT. Translation: CASRTPGLNEKLFF.

The table lists this clonotype with many counts. The V and J genes are TRBV6-5 and TRBJ2-7; D possibly corresponds to TRBD1 (5 bases). This CDR3 has 16 residues. V was pared by 1 base and J by 2 bases, with 15 bases between. The V gene's germline CDR1 is MNHEY and CDR2 SVGAGI. The CDR3 loop reads CASSYYSGRLAYEQYF. CDR3 nucleotides: TGTGCCAGCAGTTACTATTCAGGGCGACTCGCCTACGAGCAGTACTTC.

In its sample, this clonotype was seen many times. The chain combines TRBV28 with TRBJ2-7; D remains unclear. Per the germline V gene, CDR1 is MDHEN and CDR2 is SYDVKM. The CDR3 runs to 14 residues. Trimming removed 5 bases from V and 4 bases from J, with 15 bases in between. The CDR3 nucleotides read TGTGCCAGCAGTCCTCCCCGAGGCGTATACGAGCAGTACTTC. Protein sequence: CASSPPRGVYEQYF.

This chain links TRBV4-1 with TRBJ2-7; tentatively, D is TRBD2 (5 bases). Germline V gives CDR1 MGHRA, CDR2 YSYEKL. The CDR3 has 15 residues. V lost 0 bases, J lost 4 bases, and 13 bases lay in between. The CDR3 DNA sequence: TGCGCCAGCAGCCAAGATTCCAGCGGAGCTTACGAGCAGTACTTC. Its translation: CASSQDSSGAYEQYF.

The table lists this clonotype with many counts. The gene calls are TRBV28 and TRBJ2-1, with TRBD2 identical over 10 bases. V shed 6 bases, J shed 3 bases, and the junction held 11 bases outside the gene matches. Germline V lookup: CDR1 MDHEN, CDR2 SYDVKM. This CDR3 has 17 residues. Written as DNA, the CDR3 is TGTGCCAGCAGCCCTGACACCGGGACTAGCGTCTACAATGAGCAGTTCTTC. Translation: CASSPDTGTSVYNEQFF.

The table lists this clonotype with a few counts. The chain links TRBV5-1 to TRBJ1-2; TRBD1 matches at 7 bases. Trimming took 2 bases from V and 4 from J; bases not matched to a gene: 5. The CDR3 spans 14 residues. Germline CDR1 reads SGHRS; CDR2 reads YFSETQ. The CDR3: CASSLQGISYGYTF. Here the CDR3 DNA reads TGCGCCAGCAGCTTACAGGGGATCAGCTATGGCTACACCTTC.

The CDR3: CASSLAGNSGNTIYF. DNA of the CDR3: TGCGCCAGCAGCTTGGCAGGAAACTCTGGAAACACCATATATTTT. The chain is built from TRBV5-1 and TRBJ1-3; D remains unclear. Germline V gives CDR1 SGHRS, CDR2 YFSETQ. Trimming left V 0 bases short and J 0 bases short, with 7 bases between. CDR3 length equals 15 residues. Supplemented by reference TRBV5-1 and TRBJ1-3, the full variable domain reads KAGVTQTPRYLIKTRGQQVTLSCSPISGHRSVSWYQQTPGQGLQFLFEYFSETQRNKGNFPGRFSGRQFSNSRSEMNVSTLELGDSALYLCASSLAGNSGNTIYFGEGSWLTVV.

The chain links TRBV6-1 to TRBJ2-7; a weak D match, TRBD2 (5 bases). V was shortened by 7 bases and J by 6 bases, with 16 bases between the two germline ends. Germline-derived CDR1 and CDR2 are MNHNS and SASEGT. The CDR3 contains 13 residues. This chain's CDR3 is CASTPGLGSEQYF. The CDR3, as DNA: TGTGCCAGCACCCCCGGCCTGGGGAGCGAGCAGTACTTC.

This clonotype was recorded a few times. This chain uses TRBV10-3 with TRBJ2-1; D unclear. The CDR3 runs 13 residues. Germline CDR1 and CDR2: ENHRY and SYGVKD. The V and J ends lost 7 bases and 5 bases respectively, with 12 bases between them. The CDR3 region has the DNA TGTGCCATCAATTTCCAACCCAACAATGAGCAGTTCTTC. Protein sequence: CAINFQPNNEQFF.

This clonotype was seen repeatedly, ten times or more. The chain recombines TRBV3-1 with TRBJ2-7; TRBD1 is a possible D gene (5 bases). The ends were cut back, 3 bases at V and 7 bases at J, with 10 bases in the middle. Per the germline V gene, CDR1 is LGHDT and CDR2 is YNNKEL (reference sequence). The CDR3 consists of 12 residues. The CDR3 region is CASSHQGLEQYF. The CDR3 nucleotides are TGTGCCAGCAGCCACCAGGGTTTAGAGCAGTACTTC.

The CDR3 protein is CASSQGQGADNEQFF. DNA of the CDR3: TGCGCCAGCAGCCAAGGGCAGGGGGCGGACAATGAGCAGTTCTTC. This chain uses TRBV4-1 with TRBJ2-1, with 8 nucleotides matching TRBD1. Germline lookup yields CDR1 MGHRA and CDR2 YSYEKL. V was pared by 1 base and J by 5 bases, with 4 bases of the junction left unmatched. The CDR3 sequence is 15 residues long.

This chain uses TRBV2 with TRBJ1-3; 10 bases line up with TRBD1. The CDR3 runs 14 residues. CDR1 is SNHLY and CDR2 is FYNNEI in the germline V gene. J gave up 6 bases and V 6 bases, and 5 bases lay outside the gene matches. In nucleotides, the CDR3 is TGTGCCAGCAGGGACAGGGGGGCCTCAAACACCATATATTTT. Residues: CASRDRGASNTIYF.

This clonotype has only a few counts. This sequence joins TRBV7-9 and TRBJ1-5; D gene uncertain. The CDR3 loop spans 15 amino acids. The germline CDR1 and CDR2 sequences are SEHNR and FQNEAQ (reference sequence). Trimming shortened V by 5 bases and J by 2 bases, and 13 bases separated the two germline ends. CDR3 coding DNA: TGTGCCAGCAGCCCCCTTCGCCCGGGCAATCAGCCCCAGCATTTT. Translating it yields CASSPLRPGNQPQHF.

Concerning this clonotype: Being one base from a much bigger clone, this may be a read error. The V and J genes are TRBV3-1 and TRBJ1-4; the match to TRBD1 covers 8 bases. The V and J ends lost 7 bases and 5 bases, in that order; junction bases with no gene match: 3. CDR1 is LGHDT, CDR2 YNNKEL, per germline (reference sequence). The CDR3 runs to 13 residues. This chain's CDR3 is CASKGQANEKLFF. Here the CDR3 DNA reads TGTGCCAGCAAGGGACAGGCGAATGAAAAACTGTTTTTT.

This clonotype was seen repeatedly, ten times or more. This chain joins TRBV7-2 and TRBJ2-7, with 12 bases matching TRBD2. This CDR3 spans 16 amino acids. The V and J ends lost 1 base and 5 bases, in that order; junction bases with no gene match: 6. Germline V lookup: CDR1 SGHTA, CDR2 FQGNSA. The DNA for the CDR3 is TGTGCCAGCAGCTTAGGACTAGCGGGAGTTTCCCACGAGCAGTACTTC. Amino acid sequence: CASSLGLAGVSHEQYF. Looking up the rest from reference TRBV7-2 and TRBJ2-7 gives the full variable domain: GAGVSQSPSNKVTEKGKDVELRCDPISGHTALYWYRQSLGQGLEFLIYFQGNSAPDKSGLPSDRFSAERTGGSVSTLTIQRTQQEDSAVYLCASSLGLAGVSHEQYFGPGTRLTVT.

The table lists this clonotype with many counts. The chain uses TRBV3-1 and TRBJ2-7, with unresolved D. The CDR3 consists of 14 residues. The V gene's germline CDR1 is LGHDT and CDR2 YNNKEL (reference sequence). V lost 1 base, J lost 3 bases, and 10 bases lay in between. The CDR3 bases are TGTGCCAGCAGCCAAGCGGAGACCCTCTACGAGCAGTACTTC. This codes for CASSQAETLYEQYF.